This TCR beta chain was documented in a study of blood T cell repertoires in COVID-19. TCRdb's table, derived via immunoSEQ multiplex PCR, lists solely in-frame clones and lacks some. Among roughly 450,000 clones listed, around 91% were seen once. This clonotype was obtained from a man younger than 35 who had recovered from COVID-19. Source material: PBMCs or T cells enriched from blood (not recorded which).

CDR3 in DNA: TGTGCCTGGAGTTGGCTCGGCACAGATACGCAGTATTTT. It yields the protein CAWSWLGTDTQYF. The chain couples TRBV30 to TRBJ2-3, with D unclear. The ends were cut back, 2 bases at V and 1 base at J, with 7 bases in the middle. Germline-derived CDR1 and CDR2 are GTSNPN and SVGIG (reference sequence). The CDR3 runs to 13 residues. Looking up the rest from reference TRBV30 and TRBJ2-3 gives the full variable domain: SQTIHQWPATLVQPVGSPLSLECTVEGTSNPNLYWYRQAAGRGLQLLFYSVGIGQISSEVPQNLSASRPQDRQFILSSKKLLLSDSGFYLCAWSWLGTDTQYFGPGTRLTVL.